These T cell receptor beta chains were read from a single sample in a study of human T cells and chemical hapten exposure. TCRdb analysed the RACE reads with MiXCR anew, one entry per CDR3 protein. The table lists around 300,000 distinct CDR3 sequences, around 7% of them singletons. Specimen: whole blood, collected in connection with sensitization to the hapten diphenylcyclopropenone (DPC). All receptors derive from a woman aged 18-29 years with alopecia areata. Some clones in this sample may be carry-over from other donors' samples. CDR3s include the opening cysteine and the closing phenylalanine or tryptophan. The D gene is left open where the match is weak. Not all rows give a size; the values are once, few, many and, for expanded clones, a class.

many,TRBJ2-7,-,TRBV6-5,TGTGCCAGCAGTTACGACAGGAGCTTTTCCTACGAGCAGTACTTC,CASSYDRSFSYEQYF
-,TRBJ2-7,TRBD1,TRBV20-1,TGCAGTGCTAGTTATAACAGGGGCTCCTACGAGCAGTACTTC,CSASYNRGSYEQYF
-,TRBJ1-5,-,TRBV3-1,TGTGCCAGCAGCCCCATGGGGCAGCCCCAGCATTTT,CASSPMGQPQHF
few,TRBJ2-2,-,TRBV5-1,TGCGCCAGCCGGGGAAGGGAGGACACCGGGGAGCTGTTTTTT,CASRGREDTGELFF
many,TRBJ2-2,TRBD2,TRBV10-3,TGTGCCATCAGTGGGGGACTAGCGGCCACCGGGGAGCTGTTTTTT,CAISGGLAATGELFF
-,TRBJ1-1,TRBD1,TRBV6-5,TGTGCCAGCAGAGATCTCACAGGGGGCGCGAGGGCTTTCTTT,CASRDLTGGARAFF
many,TRBJ2-3,TRBD1,TRBV7-9,TGTGCCAGCACACCTGGGGACAGGGCGAAAGATACGCAGTATTTT,CASTPGDRAKDTQYF
few,TRBJ2-3,-,TRBV20-1,TGCAGTGCTAGAGGGACGTCCCCGGATACGCAGTATTTT,CSARGTSPDTQYF
many,TRBJ2-3,TRBD2,TRBV10-3,TGTGCCATCAGTGGAGGACTAGCGGGGTTCACAGATACGCAGTATTTT,CAISGGLAGFTDTQYF
-,TRBJ2-1,TRBD2,TRBV27,TGTGCCAGCAGGCTAGCGGGGGGGCCACATGAGCAGTTCTTC,CASRLAGGPHEQFF
many,TRBJ1-6,TRBD1,TRBV4-2,TGTGCCAGCAGCCTCCAAGGTGCAGGGGGGAATTCACCCCTCCACTTT,CASSLQGAGGNSPLHF
many,TRBJ1-6,TRBD1,TRBV5-5,TGTGCCAGCAGCCTAGGGACAGGACTGAGCTCCTATAATTCACCCCTCCACTTT,CASSLGTGLSSYNSPLHF
-,TRBJ2-1,TRBD1,TRBV29-1,TGCAGCGTGGACAGGGGGTCCTACAATGAGCAGTTCTTC,CSVDRGSYNEQFF
few,TRBJ1-5,TRBD1,TRBV7-9,TGTGCCAGCAGCTTTAACAGGGGGCCAAATCAGCCCCAGCATTTT,CASSFNRGPNQPQHF
few,TRBJ1-6,-,TRBV12-3/TRBV12-4,TGTGCCAGCAGTTTGGTGGACTCCTATAATTCACCCCTCCACTTT,CASSLVDSYNSPLHF
few,TRBJ2-3,-,TRBV11-2,TGTGCCAGCAGCTTAGGCAGGGTCAGCACAGATACGCAGTATTTT,CASSLGRVSTDTQYF
many,TRBJ2-3,-,TRBV28,TGTGCCAGCAGTCGACGGTCAAGACTAGATTTCACAGATACGCAGTATTTT,CASSRRSRLDFTDTQYF
-,TRBJ1-4,-,TRBV5-1,TGCGCCAGCAGCCAGGGGACCTCCCGCGGGGAAAAACTGTTTTTT,CASSQGTSRGEKLFF
-,TRBJ2-7,TRBD2,TRBV29-1,TGCAGCGTTTGGGGGGGCTACGAGCAGTACTTC,CSVWGGYEQYF
many,TRBJ2-7,-,TRBV6-5,TGTGCCAGCAGTCCCCTCCGGGGTTCCGACGAGCAGTACTTC,CASSPLRGSDEQYF
few,TRBJ1-5,TRBD1,TRBV6-2/TRBV6-3,TGTGCCAGCAGTTGGGCCGGGACAGGGGCCTTAAATCAGCCCCAGCATTTT,CASSWAGTGALNQPQHF
-,TRBJ2-5,TRBD1,TRBV6-2/TRBV6-3,TGTGCCAGCAGTCCGTATTGGGACAGGGCGGGCGAGACCCAGTACTTC,CASSPYWDRAGETQYF
many,TRBJ2-1,TRBD2,TRBV29-1,TGCAGCGGTCTAGCGGCCGGGTACAATGAGCAGTTCTTC,CSGLAAGYNEQFF
-,TRBJ1-1,-,TRBV12-3/TRBV12-4,TGTGCCAGCACCCCACAGGAGTACACTGAAGCTTTCTTT,CASTPQEYTEAFF
many,TRBJ1-2,TRBD1,TRBV7-3,TGTGCCAGCAGCTCTCAACCCGGGACAGGGGACGGCTACACCTTC,CASSSQPGTGDGYTF
-,TRBJ1-6,TRBD1,TRBV3-1,TGTGCCAGCAGCAAAGGGACAGGGTACAATTCACCCCTCCACTTT,CASSKGTGYNSPLHF
-,TRBJ1-1,TRBD1,TRBV7-6,TGTGCCAGCAGACCTACAGGGGGAGCGGCTATGAACACTGAAGCTTTCTTT,CASRPTGGAAMNTEAFF
few,TRBJ1-4,-,TRBV7-9,TGTGCCAGCAGCTTAGCCTGGATGTCAACTAATGAAAAACTGTTTTTT,CASSLAWMSTNEKLFF
few,TRBJ1-4,-,TRBV7-9,TGTGCCAGCAGCTTACTGGACCCTAATGAAAAACTGTTTTTT,CASSLLDPNEKLFF
few,TRBJ2-3,-,TRBV4-2,TGTGCCAGCAGCCAAGAGAATGAAGATACGCAGTATTTT,CASSQENEDTQYF
few,TRBJ1-1,-,TRBV28,TGTGCCAGCACTCCTGGCGGAGTGAACACTGAAGCTTTCTTT,CASTPGGVNTEAFF
-,TRBJ2-7,-,TRBV2,TGTGCCAGCGAGTCAGGGACGACTACAAAGTACTTC,CASESGTTTKYF
few,TRBJ1-1,-,TRBV2,TGTGCCAGCAGTGAAGCGGTTGAAGCTTTCTTT,CASSEAVEAFF
few,TRBJ2-7,-,TRBV7-9,TGTGCCAGCAGCCCTAGGGGGAACTACGAGCAGTACTTC,CASSPRGNYEQYF
few,TRBJ1-1,TRBD1,TRBV18,TGTGCCAGCTCACCTCTGACAGGGTGGGACACTGAAGCTTTCTTT,CASSPLTGWDTEAFF
many,TRBJ1-1,-,TRBV4-1,TGCGCCAGCAGCCAAGTTTGGGGTCAGATGGCTACTGAAGCTTTCTTT,CASSQVWGQMATEAFF
many,TRBJ2-3,TRBD1,TRBV10-3,TGTGCCATGGGACAGGGAGAGACAGATACGCAGTATTTT,CAMGQGETDTQYF